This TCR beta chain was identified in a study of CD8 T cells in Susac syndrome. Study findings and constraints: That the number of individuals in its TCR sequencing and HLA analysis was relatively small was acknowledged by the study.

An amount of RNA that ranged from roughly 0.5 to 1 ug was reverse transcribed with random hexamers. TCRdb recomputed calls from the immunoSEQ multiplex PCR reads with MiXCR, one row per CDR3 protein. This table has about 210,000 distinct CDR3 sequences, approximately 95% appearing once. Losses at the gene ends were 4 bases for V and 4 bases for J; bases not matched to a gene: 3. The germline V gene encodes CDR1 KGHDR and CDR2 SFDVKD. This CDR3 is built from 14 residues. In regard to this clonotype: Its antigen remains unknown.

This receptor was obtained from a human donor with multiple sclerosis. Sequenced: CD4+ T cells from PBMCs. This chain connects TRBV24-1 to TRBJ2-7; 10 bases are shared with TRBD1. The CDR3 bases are TGTGCCACCAGTGAGTTGGACAGGGGGTACGAGCAGTACTTC. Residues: CATSELDRGYEQYF.